The 22 T cell receptor beta chains in this list originate from one sample, sequenced in a study of blood T cell repertoires in COVID-19. TCRdb keeps only in-frame clones here, not all; method: immunoSEQ multiplex PCR. The table lists 200,000 or so clones, 80% to 90% of them singletons, with 2% to 3% in the top ten. Sequencing used peripheral blood. The receptors derive from a man aged 30-40 years with COVID-19, enrolled during active disease.

The chain has TRBV3-1 (or the pseudogene TRBV3-2) and TRBJ2-3; 8 bases are a match to TRBD2. This CDR3 comprises 16 residues. Germline CDR1 and CDR2: LGHDT and YNNKEL (reference sequence). Trimming removed 4 bases from V and 0 bases from J; junction bases left unmatched: 6. The CDR3 DNA reads TGTGCCAGCAGCCCCTTAGCGGGGTACAGCACAGATACGCAGTATTTT. It translates to CASSPLAGYSTDTQYF.

This chain uses TRBV18 with TRBJ1-5; 7 nucleotides align to TRBD1. The ends lost 2 bases at V and 0 bases at J; junction bases unmatched: 4. The length of the CDR3 is 16 residues. Germline CDR1 is KGHSH and CDR2 is LQKENI. In DNA form, the CDR3 reads TGTGCCAGCTCACCAAGGGGACAGAATAGCAATCAGCCCCAGCATTTT. This translates into CASSPRGQNSNQPQHF.

This clone was seen a handful of times. V usage is TRBV7-3 and J usage is TRBJ2-1; D possibly corresponds to TRBD2 (6 bases). The length of the CDR3 is 14 residues. V lost 5 bases and J lost 2, with 10 bases in between. From germline, CDR1 is SGHTA and CDR2 FQGTGA. This CDR3 is CASSEGLTYNEQFF. For the CDR3, the DNA is TGTGCCAGCAGCGAGGGACTTACCTACAATGAGCAGTTCTTC.

The chain uses TRBV5-4 and TRBJ2-2; the D gene is possibly TRBD2 (5 bases). The CDR3 has 15 residues. CDR1 is SGHNT, CDR2 YYREEE, per germline (reference sequence). V shed 4 bases and J shed 5 bases, with 15 bases lying between them. This chain's CDR3 is CASSRGAGWTGELFF. For the CDR3, the DNA is TGTGCCAGCAGCCGGGGAGCAGGTTGGACCGGGGAGCTGTTTTTT.

This chain connects TRBV7-9 to TRBJ2-6; TRBD1 matches at 7 bases. Germline trimming cut 5 bases from V and 3 bases from J; bases unmatched to any gene: 13. Per the germline V gene, CDR1 is SEHNR and CDR2 is FQNEAQ (reference sequence). This CDR3 contains 18 residues. Here the CDR3 reads CASSLRGQVIHGANVLTF. The CDR3, as DNA: TGTGCCAGCAGCCTCCGCGGACAGGTGATACATGGGGCCAACGTCCTGACTTTC.

CDR3 sequence: CATSRGGAGIFSTDTQYF. The CDR3 nucleotides are TGTGCCACCAGCAGAGGCGGAGCGGGGATATTTAGCACAGATACGCAGTATTTT. V and J are TRBV15 and TRBJ2-3, with 7 bases matching TRBD2. The CDR3 spans 18 residues. V shed 1 base, J shed 0 bases, and the junction held 10 bases outside the gene matches. In germline, CDR1 is LNHNV, CDR2 YYDKDF (reference sequence).

The V gene is TRBV9, the J gene TRBJ1-6; 8 bases match TRBD1. With 4 bases clipped from V and 4 bases from J, the junction kept 7 bases outside the gene matches. Germline V gene sequence: CDR1 SGDLS, CDR2 YYNGEE. This CDR3 spans 16 amino acids. This chain's CDR3 is CASSPHGQGYNSPLHF. CDR3 sequence (DNA): TGTGCCAGCAGCCCCCACGGACAGGGTTATAATTCACCCCTCCACTTT.

The chain couples TRBV10-3 to TRBJ2-3; 7 bases align to TRBD1. The CDR3 contains 13 residues. V lost 10 bases, J lost 1 base, and 5 bases stayed unmatched. CDR1 is ENHRY and CDR2 is SYGVKD in the germline V gene. DNA for the CDR3: TGTGCCAGCCGGACAGGAGGCACAGATACGCAGTATTTT. This translates into CASRTGGTDTQYF.

The chain combines TRBV7-2 with TRBJ2-2; 8 bases fit TRBD1. The germline gives CDR1 SGHTA, CDR2 FQGNSA. Unmatched junction bases numbered 5, after V lost 5 bases and J lost 3 bases. The length of the CDR3 is 15 residues. The CDR3: CASSLDREYTGELFF. For the CDR3, the DNA is TGTGCCAGCAGCCTGGACAGGGAGTACACCGGGGAGCTGTTTTTT.

Of note for this clone: Other DNA sequences in this specimen translate into the identical CDR3. The chain couples TRBV5-4 to TRBJ1-2; D is uncertain. CDR3 length: 13 amino acids. Germline CDR1 and CDR2: SGHNT and YYREEE (reference sequence). The V end was cut by 0 bases, the J end by 1 base, with 4 bases between. The CDR3 loop is CASSLAVNYGYTF. CDR3 in DNA: TGTGCCAGCAGCTTGGCAGTTAACTATGGCTACACCTTC.

The gene calls are TRBV11-1 and TRBJ1-4, with TRBD1 matching over 10 bases. J was trimmed by 7 bases and V by 3 bases; bases with no gene match: 5. CDR1 and CDR2 from the germline V gene are SGHAT and FQDESV (reference sequence). The CDR3 loop spans 15 amino acids. The chain's CDR3 is CASSLGTGVGEKLFF. The CDR3 region has the DNA TGTGCCAGCAGCTTGGGGACAGGGGTCGGTGAAAAACTGTTTTTT.

The chain has TRBV24-1 and TRBJ1-2, with 8 nucleotides matching TRBD1. Germline V gene lookup returns CDR1 KGHDR and CDR2 SFDVKD. The V segment lost 4 bases and the J segment 3 bases; nucleotides outside the gene matches: 9. The CDR3 consists of 16 residues. CDR3 DNA sequence: TGTGCCACCAGTGAACCAGGACAGGGAAAGGACTATGGCTACACCTTC. Translated: CATSEPGQGKDYGYTF.

The V call is TRBV9, the J call TRBJ2-1; 7 nucleotides line up with TRBD1. The length of the CDR3 is 15 residues. V was pared by 0 bases and J by 6 bases, with 6 bases of the junction left unmatched. The germline CDR1 and CDR2 sequences are SGDLS and YYNGEE. The CDR3 region is CASSVVGTAVNEQFF. CDR3 nucleotides: TGTGCCAGCAGCGTAGTAGGGACAGCAGTCAATGAGCAGTTCTTC. The full variable domain, completed using reference TRBV9 and TRBJ2-1, is DSGVTQTPKHLITATGQRVTLRCSPRSGDLSVYWYQQSLDQGLQFLIQYYNGEERAKGNILERFSAQQFPDLHSELNLSSLELGDSALYFCASSVVGTAVNEQFFGPGTRLTVL.

This sequence joins TRBV11-2 and TRBJ2-7, with TRBD1 as a possible D gene (6 bases). Trimming shortened V by 4 bases and J by 5 bases, and 9 bases separated the two germline ends. Germline values: CDR1 SGHAT, CDR2 FQNNGV. CDR3 length equals 12 residues. CDR3 sequence: CASSYNRDEQYF. The CDR3 DNA follows: TGTGCCAGCAGCTACAACAGGGACGAGCAGTACTTC.

The gene calls are TRBV28 and TRBJ2-7; D unclear. V was clipped by 5 bases and J by 3 bases, with 11 bases between them. Germline V gene lookup returns CDR1 MDHEN and CDR2 SYDVKM. The CDR3 has 13 amino acids. The CDR3 sequence is CASSPQLRYEQYF. The CDR3 DNA reads TGTGCCAGCAGTCCTCAACTCCGCTACGAGCAGTACTTC.

This rearrangement joins TRBV11-2 to TRBJ2-7, with a possible D match to TRBD1 (6 bases). This CDR3 spans 19 amino acids. CDR1 is SGHAT and CDR2 is FQNNGV in the germline V gene. V gave up 1 base and J gave up 0 bases, with 22 bases separating them. The CDR3 sequence: CASSLGDRFSIPSSYEQYF. CDR3 coding DNA: TGTGCCAGCAGCTTAGGTGACAGGTTTTCAATCCCCTCCTCCTACGAGCAGTACTTC. Looking up the rest from reference TRBV11-2 and TRBJ2-7 gives the full variable domain: EAGVAQSPRYKIIEKRQSVAFWCNPISGHATLYWYQQILGQGPKLLIQFQNNGVVDDSQLPKDRFSAERLKGVDSTLKIQPAKLEDSAVYLCASSLGDRFSIPSSYEQYFGPGTRLTVT.

The rearrangement links TRBV7-3 to TRBJ2-2; TRBD2 matches at 8 bases. The J segment lost 1 base and the V segment lost 5 bases, leaving 6 bases of the junction unmatched. Germline-derived CDR1 and CDR2 are SGHTA and FQGTGA. The CDR3 contains 16 residues. The CDR3 is CASSLGGAVNTGELFF. Written as DNA, the CDR3 is TGTGCCAGCAGCCTCGGGGGGGCAGTGAACACCGGGGAGCTGTTTTTT.

The chain employs TRBV27 and TRBJ1-2; D unresolved. This CDR3 contains 12 residues. From germline, CDR1 is MNHEY and CDR2 SMNVEV (reference sequence). V was shortened by 0 bases and J by 6 bases, with 5 bases between the two germline ends. The CDR3 loop reads CASSLSGDGYTF. DNA of the CDR3: TGTGCCAGCAGTTTATCCGGGGATGGCTACACCTTC.

CDR3 DNA: TGTGCCAGCAGCATAACCTACGAGCAGTACTTC. Translated, it gives CASSITYEQYF. The chain combines TRBV7-2 with TRBJ2-7; no reliable D call. CDR1 SGHTA and CDR2 FQGNSA come from the germline V gene. The V gene lost 5 bases and the J gene lost 2 bases, with 4 bases spanning the gap. This CDR3 contains 11 residues.

V is TRBV18 and J is TRBJ1-3; TRBD1 aligns across 7 bases. The CDR3 contains 15 residues. Germline-derived CDR1 and CDR2 are KGHSH and LQKENI. The J segment lost 2 bases and the V segment lost 4 bases, leaving 5 bases of the junction unmatched. The CDR3 DNA is TGTGCCAGCTCACTTGACAGGGTGGCTGGAAACACCATATATTTT. Amino acid sequence: CASSLDRVAGNTIYF.

This clone was found a few times. V gene TRBV9 combines with J gene TRBJ1-1; TRBD1 agrees at 8 bases. The CDR3 has 16 amino acids. The germline CDR1 and CDR2 sequences are SGDLS and YYNGEE. J was trimmed by 2 bases and V by 4 bases; bases with no gene match: 10. This chain's CDR3 is CASSRGQGGSNTEAFF. The CDR3 DNA reads as TGTGCCAGCAGCAGAGGACAGGGAGGTTCCAACACTGAAGCTTTCTTT. Full variable domain (remainder filled in from reference TRBV9 and TRBJ1-1): DSGVTQTPKHLITATGQRVTLRCSPRSGDLSVYWYQQSLDQGLQFLIQYYNGEERAKGNILERFSAQQFPDLHSELNLSSLELGDSALYFCASSRGQGGSNTEAFFGQGTRLTVV.

The chain has TRBV5-1 and TRBJ1-5, with TRBD1 matching over 7 bases. The length of the CDR3 is 15 residues. Germline CDR1 and CDR2: SGHRS and YFSETQ. Germline trimming cut 5 bases from V and 3 bases from J; bases unmatched to any gene: 8. CDR3 sequence (DNA): TGCGCCAGCAGAACCGGGACAGACTTCAATCAGCCCCAGCATTTT. Amino acid sequence: CASRTGTDFNQPQHF.